This is a list of T cell receptor beta chains from one sample in a study of T cells in Graves' hyperthyroidism and ophthalmopathy. Via MiXCR, TCRdb re-called the multiplex PCR reads, giving one row per CDR3 protein. Here the sample spans 550,000 to 650,000 distinct CDR3 sequences, more than 11% being singletons. What was sequenced was blood. The receptor set was obtained from a woman in her twenties or thirties with Graves' hyperthyroidism that later progressed to Graves' ophthalmopathy. Each CDR3 is given with its conserved first and last residue. The order of the fields is clone size, V gene, J gene, D gene, CDR3 DNA, CDR3 protein. A D gene is named only where the DNA matches it firmly. The size of a clone is reported for some rows only, either as once, few or many, or as a class for expanded clones.

size: many
V: TRBV11-3
J: TRBJ1-4
D: .
DNA: TGTGCCAGCAGCCATCGACAACAGGGCGCAACTAATGAAAAACTGTTTTTT
CDR3: CASSHRQQGATNEKLFF

size: .
V: TRBV18
J: TRBJ2-7
D: .
DNA: TGTGCCAGCTCACCGTCCCACACCTACGAGCAGTACTTC
CDR3: CASSPSHTYEQYF

size: few
V: TRBV9
J: TRBJ2-7
D: .
DNA: TGTGCCAGCAGCGCAGGGGATACCTACGAGCAGTACTTC
CDR3: CASSAGDTYEQYF

size: .
V: TRBV6-1
J: TRBJ1-5
D: .
DNA: TGTGCCAGCAGGACAGTGGTTAGTCAGCCCCAGCATTTT
CDR3: CASRTVVSQPQHF

size: few
V: TRBV24-1
J: TRBJ2-2
D: .
DNA: TGTGCCACCAGTGAAATCAGGGCCGGGGAGCTGTTTTTT
CDR3: CATSEIRAGELFF

size: many
V: TRBV27
J: TRBJ2-3
D: .
DNA: TGTGCCAGCACTTCTGTTACAGATACGCAGTATTTT
CDR3: CASTSVTDTQYF

size: few
V: TRBV18
J: TRBJ2-7
D: .
DNA: TGTGCCGGCTCACCACGGGGCGGGGAAGAGCAGTACTTC
CDR3: CAGSPRGGEEQYF

size: many
V: TRBV7-9
J: TRBJ1-4
D: .
DNA: TGTGCCAGCAGCGCAGTAGCAACTAATGAAAAACTGTTTTTT
CDR3: CASSAVATNEKLFF

size: many
V: TRBV2
J: TRBJ2-1
D: .
DNA: TGTGCCAGCAGTGTTATCAACGAGCAGTTCTTC
CDR3: CASSVINEQFF

size: many
V: TRBV28
J: TRBJ1-1
D: .
DNA: TGTGCCAGCAATCCCGGAATCAATGGGGCTTTCTTT
CDR3: CASNPGINGAFF

size: many
V: TRBV11-2
J: TRBJ2-1
D: .
DNA: TGTGCCAGCAGCTTGTTTCGTGCTAGCTCCTACAATGAGCAGTTCTTC
CDR3: CASSLFRASSYNEQFF

size: many
V: TRBV19
J: TRBJ2-7
D: .
DNA: TGTGCCAGTAGTACCCAGGGCCCCTACGAGCAGTACTTC
CDR3: CASSTQGPYEQYF

size: many
V: TRBV12-3/TRBV12-4
J: TRBJ2-6
D: .
DNA: TGTGCCAGCAGTCCCAGAGGAGGGAAGCCTGGGGCCAACGTCCTGACTTTC
CDR3: CASSPRGGKPGANVLTF

size: .
V: TRBV7-2
J: TRBJ1-2
D: .
DNA: TGTGCCAGCAGTATAGTCTCTCGCGGACACCCCACTAACTATGGCTACACCTTC
CDR3: CASSIVSRGHPTNYGYTF

size: many
V: TRBV28
J: TRBJ2-7
D: TRBD1
DNA: TGTGCCAGCAGGTATTCGACAGGGGGCAGCGCCTACGAGCAGTACTTC
CDR3: CASRYSTGGSAYEQYF

size: few
V: TRBV19
J: TRBJ1-6
D: TRBD1
DNA: TGTGCCAGTAGTATGGGGACAGCATCACCCCTCCACTTT
CDR3: CASSMGTASPLHF

size: many
V: TRBV12-3/TRBV12-4
J: TRBJ2-7
D: TRBD1
DNA: TGTGCCCGACAAAGGGGGCAGGGGATCCACGAGCAGTACTTC
CDR3: CARQRGQGIHEQYF

size: many
V: TRBV2
J: TRBJ1-1
D: .
DNA: TGTGCCAGCAGTGCCCAACGCCCACATGATGAAGCTTTCTTT
CDR3: CASSAQRPHDEAFF

size: .
V: TRBV10-3
J: TRBJ2-3
D: TRBD1
DNA: TGTGCCATCAGGGGGGACAGGGGGCCAGATACGCAGTATTTT
CDR3: CAIRGDRGPDTQYF

size: many
V: TRBV7-9
J: TRBJ2-1
D: TRBD2
DNA: TGTGCCAGCAGCGACCCCGGGACTAACTACAATGAGCAGTTCTTC
CDR3: CASSDPGTNYNEQFF

size: many
V: TRBV24-1
J: TRBJ1-6
D: .
DNA: TGTGCCACCAGTAACGGACCTGGTTTCCCCCTCCACTTT
CDR3: CATSNGPGFPLHF

size: few
V: TRBV12-3/TRBV12-4
J: TRBJ2-3
D: TRBD2
DNA: TGTGCCAGCAGTCCTTGGACTAGCGGGAGCCAATGGGATACGCAGTATTTT
CDR3: CASSPWTSGSQWDTQYF

size: many
V: TRBV19
J: TRBJ2-3
D: TRBD2
DNA: TGTGCCAGTAGTATAAGGACTAGCGCCCGCACAGATACGCAGTATTTT
CDR3: CASSIRTSARTDTQYF

size: many
V: TRBV20-1
J: TRBJ1-6
D: .
DNA: TGCAGTGCTATAGAAGGGGAGTATTCACCCCTCCACTTT
CDR3: CSAIEGEYSPLHF

size: .
V: TRBV19
J: TRBJ1-1
D: TRBD1
DNA: TGTGCCAGTAGGGACCCCGGGACAGTGCCGACCTGGAAGAACACTGAAGCTTTCTTT
CDR3: CASRDPGTVPTWKNTEAFF

size: many
V: TRBV9
J: TRBJ1-6
D: TRBD1
DNA: TGTGCCAGCAGTGCTGGACAGGGGAGCTCCTATAATTCACCCCTCCACTTT
CDR3: CASSAGQGSSYNSPLHF

size: .
V: TRBV18
J: TRBJ1-1
D: .
DNA: TGTGCCCGCTCAAGGACAAGTGGGACTGAAGCTTTCTTT
CDR3: CARSRTSGTEAFF

size: .
V: TRBV19
J: TRBJ1-2
D: TRBD1
DNA: TGTGCCAGTAGGACAGGGGACCAATTCTATGGCTACACCTTC
CDR3: CASRTGDQFYGYTF

size: many
V: TRBV28
J: TRBJ2-1
D: TRBD1
DNA: TGTGCCAGCAGTGCTCCCGGGACAGGGGGATACAATGAGCAGTTCTTC
CDR3: CASSAPGTGGYNEQFF

size: few
V: TRBV28
J: TRBJ1-5
D: TRBD1
DNA: TGTGCCAGCAGTCCACGGGGACAGGACAGGGATCAGCCCCAGCATTTT
CDR3: CASSPRGQDRDQPQHF

size: many
V: TRBV30
J: TRBJ1-1
D: .
DNA: TGTGCCTGGAGTGCGTCAATCCGGGGTTCTGAAGCTTTCTTT
CDR3: CAWSASIRGSEAFF

size: few
V: TRBV29-1
J: TRBJ1-3
D: .
DNA: TGCAGCTCTACCGTCGGTGGAAACACCATATATTTT
CDR3: CSSTVGGNTIYF

size: .
V: TRBV30
J: TRBJ1-6
D: .
DNA: TGTGCCTGGAGGCCCGGGGGCAGGTTTGATTCACCCCTCCACTTT
CDR3: CAWRPGGRFDSPLHF

size: few
V: TRBV20-1
J: TRBJ1-2
D: TRBD1
DNA: TGCAGTGCATCACCGACAGGGGACTATGGCTACACCTTC
CDR3: CSASPTGDYGYTF

size: .
V: TRBV20-1
J: TRBJ2-3
D: TRBD2
DNA: TGCAGTGCTAGGCTAGCGGGGTCGGTGGATACGCAGTATTTT
CDR3: CSARLAGSVDTQYF

size: few
V: TRBV7-9
J: TRBJ1-4
D: TRBD1
DNA: TGTGCCAGCAGCTCCGTTCTGGGACAGGCTAAACTGTTTTTT
CDR3: CASSSVLGQAKLFF

size: many
V: TRBV12-5
J: TRBJ1-1
D: TRBD1
DNA: TGTGCTAGTGGACGCACAGGGGGCAGGACTGAAGCTTTCTTT
CDR3: CASGRTGGRTEAFF

size: .
V: TRBV5-1
J: TRBJ2-1
D: .
DNA: TGCGCCAGCAAACAGGACGGATACAATGAGCAGTTCTTC
CDR3: CASKQDGYNEQFF

size: .
V: TRBV5-1
J: TRBJ2-2
D: .
DNA: TGCGCCAGCAGCTCCCCACAGGGCGGATTAGGGACCCGGGAGCTGTTTTTT
CDR3: CASSSPQGGLGTRELFF

size: many
V: TRBV20-1
J: TRBJ2-7
D: TRBD2
DNA: TGCAGTGCTAGAGATCAAAGGGAGGGGTACGAGCAGTACTTC
CDR3: CSARDQREGYEQYF

size: .
V: TRBV5-8
J: TRBJ2-3
D: TRBD1
DNA: TGTGCCAGCAGCCCCAGGACAGGGGGGGCAGATACGCAGTATTTT
CDR3: CASSPRTGGADTQYF

size: many
V: TRBV20-1
J: TRBJ2-7
D: .
DNA: TGCAGTGCTAGTCATGAAGGGGCAGGGACTGGGAAGCAGTACTTC
CDR3: CSASHEGAGTGKQYF

size: few
V: TRBV20-1
J: TRBJ2-1
D: .
DNA: TGCAGTGCTAGTAGGGCGAGCTCCTACAATGAGCAGTTCTTC
CDR3: CSASRASSYNEQFF

size: many
V: TRBV12-5
J: TRBJ2-1
D: .
DNA: TGTGCTAGTGGTTTCCCATTGGCGGGCAACAATGAGCAGTTCTTC
CDR3: CASGFPLAGNNEQFF

size: many
V: TRBV7-9
J: TRBJ1-1
D: .
DNA: TGTGCCAGCAGCTTAGCGCGGGAAGCCACTGAAGCTTTCTTT
CDR3: CASSLAREATEAFF

size: few
V: TRBV9
J: TRBJ1-4
D: .
DNA: TGTGCCAGCAGCGATACAGGGTCCGACAATGAAAAACTGTTTTTT
CDR3: CASSDTGSDNEKLFF

size: many
V: TRBV12-5
J: TRBJ1-4
D: TRBD1
DNA: TGTGCTAGTGGTCCCCCGACAGGGGGCTCAACTAATGAAAAACTGTTTTTT
CDR3: CASGPPTGGSTNEKLFF

size: .
V: TRBV11-3
J: TRBJ2-1
D: TRBD2
DNA: TGTGCCAGCAGCTTCGTTCTAGCGGGCGGTGAGCAGTTCTTC
CDR3: CASSFVLAGGEQFF